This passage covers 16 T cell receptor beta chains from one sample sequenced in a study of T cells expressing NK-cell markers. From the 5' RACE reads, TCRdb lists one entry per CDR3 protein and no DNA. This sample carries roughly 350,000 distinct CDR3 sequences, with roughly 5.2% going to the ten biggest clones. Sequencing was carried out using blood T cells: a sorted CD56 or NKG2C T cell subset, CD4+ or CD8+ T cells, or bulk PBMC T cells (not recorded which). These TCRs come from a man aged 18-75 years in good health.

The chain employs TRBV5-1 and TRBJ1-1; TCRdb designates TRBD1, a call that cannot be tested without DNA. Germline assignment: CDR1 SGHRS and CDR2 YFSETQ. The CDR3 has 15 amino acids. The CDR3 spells CASSQVDSRNTEAFF.

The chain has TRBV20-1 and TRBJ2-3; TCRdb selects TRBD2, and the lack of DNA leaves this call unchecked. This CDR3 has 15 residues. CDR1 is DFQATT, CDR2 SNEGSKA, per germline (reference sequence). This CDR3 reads CSAQRRAGTTNTQYF.

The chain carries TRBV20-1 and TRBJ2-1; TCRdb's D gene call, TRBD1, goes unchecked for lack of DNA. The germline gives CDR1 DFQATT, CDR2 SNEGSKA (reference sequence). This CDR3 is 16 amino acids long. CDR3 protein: CSARGGRTGLRNEQFF.

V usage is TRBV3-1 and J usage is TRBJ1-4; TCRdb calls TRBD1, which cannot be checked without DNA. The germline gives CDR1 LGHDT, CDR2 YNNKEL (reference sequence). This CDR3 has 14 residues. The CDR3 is CASSQAAQGEKLFF. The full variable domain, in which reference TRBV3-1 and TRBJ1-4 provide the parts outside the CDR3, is DTAVSQTPKYLVTQMGNDKSIKCEQNLGHDTMYWYKQDSKKFLKIMFSYNNKELIINETVPNRFSPKSPDKAHLNLHINSLELGDSAVYFCASSQAAQGEKLFFGSGTQLSVL.

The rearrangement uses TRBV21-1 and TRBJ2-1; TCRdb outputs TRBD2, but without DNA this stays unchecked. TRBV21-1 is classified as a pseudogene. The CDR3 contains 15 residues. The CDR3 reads CASSKAAGSYNEQFF.

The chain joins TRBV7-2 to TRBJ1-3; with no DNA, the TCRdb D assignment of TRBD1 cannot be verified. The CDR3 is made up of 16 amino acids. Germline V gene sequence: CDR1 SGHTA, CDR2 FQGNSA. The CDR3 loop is CASSPETGVSGNTIYF. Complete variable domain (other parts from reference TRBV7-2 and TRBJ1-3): GAGVSQSPSNKVTEKGKDVELRCDPISGHTALYWYRQSLGQGLEFLIYFQGNSAPDKSGLPSDRFSAERTGGSVSTLTIQRTQQEDSAVYLCASSPETGVSGNTIYFGEGSWLTVV.

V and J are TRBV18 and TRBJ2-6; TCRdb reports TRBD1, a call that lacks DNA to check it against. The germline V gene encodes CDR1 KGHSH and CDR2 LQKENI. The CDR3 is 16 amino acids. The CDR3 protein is CASSQTGGGGANVLTF.

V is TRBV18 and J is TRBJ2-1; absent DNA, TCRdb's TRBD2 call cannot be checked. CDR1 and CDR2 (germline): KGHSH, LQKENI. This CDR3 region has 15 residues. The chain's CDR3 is CASSPSGGHYNEQFF.

The chain's CDR3 is CASRFDGNYGYTF. The chain links TRBV6-1 to TRBJ1-2. Germline V gene sequence: CDR1 MNHNS, CDR2 SASEGT. This CDR3 has 13 residues.

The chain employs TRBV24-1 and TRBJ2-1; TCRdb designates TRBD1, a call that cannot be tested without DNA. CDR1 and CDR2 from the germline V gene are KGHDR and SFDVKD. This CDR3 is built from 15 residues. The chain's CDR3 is CATSDLFPGQGGQFF.

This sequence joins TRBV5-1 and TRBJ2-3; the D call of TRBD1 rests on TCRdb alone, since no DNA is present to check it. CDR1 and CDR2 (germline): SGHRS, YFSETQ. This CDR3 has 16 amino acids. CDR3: CASSFFRTGRTDTQYF.

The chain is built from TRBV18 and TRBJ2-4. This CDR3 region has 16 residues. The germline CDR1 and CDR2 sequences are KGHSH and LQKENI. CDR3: CASSPTAGRKENIQYF.

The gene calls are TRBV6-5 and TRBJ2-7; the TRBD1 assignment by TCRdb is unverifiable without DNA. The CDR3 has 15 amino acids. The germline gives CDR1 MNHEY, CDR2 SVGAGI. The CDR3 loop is CASSYRYPGGYEQYF.

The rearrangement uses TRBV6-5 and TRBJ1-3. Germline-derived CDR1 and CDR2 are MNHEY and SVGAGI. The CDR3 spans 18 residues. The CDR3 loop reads CASSYSLGSRGSGNTIYF.

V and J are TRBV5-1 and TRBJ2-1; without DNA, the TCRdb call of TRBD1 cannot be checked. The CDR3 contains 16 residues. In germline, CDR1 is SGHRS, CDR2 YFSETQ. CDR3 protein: CASSPVAGTGLNEQFF.

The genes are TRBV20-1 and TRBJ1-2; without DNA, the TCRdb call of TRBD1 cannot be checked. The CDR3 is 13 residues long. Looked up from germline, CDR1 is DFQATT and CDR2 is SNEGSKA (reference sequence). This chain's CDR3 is CSAWKGTGYGYTF.